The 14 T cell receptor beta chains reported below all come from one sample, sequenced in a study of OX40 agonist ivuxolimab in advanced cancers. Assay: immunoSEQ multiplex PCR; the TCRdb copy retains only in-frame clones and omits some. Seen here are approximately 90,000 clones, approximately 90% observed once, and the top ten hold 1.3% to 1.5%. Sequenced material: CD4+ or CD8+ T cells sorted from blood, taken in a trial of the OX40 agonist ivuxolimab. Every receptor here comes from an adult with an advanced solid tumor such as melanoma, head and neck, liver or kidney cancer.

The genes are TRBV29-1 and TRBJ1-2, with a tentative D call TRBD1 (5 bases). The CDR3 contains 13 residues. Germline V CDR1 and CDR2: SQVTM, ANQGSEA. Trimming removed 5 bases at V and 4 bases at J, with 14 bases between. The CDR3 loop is CSVTAPRGYGYTF. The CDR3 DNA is TGCAGCGTTACGGCCCCGAGGGGCTATGGCTACACCTTC.

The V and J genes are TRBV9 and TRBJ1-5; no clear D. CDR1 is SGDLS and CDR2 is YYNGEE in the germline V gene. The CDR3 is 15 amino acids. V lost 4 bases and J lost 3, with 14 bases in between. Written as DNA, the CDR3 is TGTGCCAGCAGCCTCGCGGGAGGGAACAATCAGCCCCAGCATTTT. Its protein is CASSLAGGNNQPQHF.

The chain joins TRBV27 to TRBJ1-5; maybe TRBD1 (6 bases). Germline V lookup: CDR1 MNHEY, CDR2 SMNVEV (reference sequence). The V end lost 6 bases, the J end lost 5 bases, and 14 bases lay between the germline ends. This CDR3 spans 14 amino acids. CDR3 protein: CASSHGRGDQPQHF. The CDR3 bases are TGTGCCAGCAGCCACGGCAGGGGAGATCAGCCCCAGCATTTT.

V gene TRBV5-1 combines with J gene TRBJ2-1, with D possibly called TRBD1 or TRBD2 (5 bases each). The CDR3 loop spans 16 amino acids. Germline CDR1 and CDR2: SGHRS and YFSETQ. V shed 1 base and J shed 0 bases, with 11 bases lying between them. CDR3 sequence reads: CASSLYGGVSYNEQFF. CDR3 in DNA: TGCGCCAGCAGCTTGTATGGGGGAGTCTCCTACAATGAGCAGTTCTTC.

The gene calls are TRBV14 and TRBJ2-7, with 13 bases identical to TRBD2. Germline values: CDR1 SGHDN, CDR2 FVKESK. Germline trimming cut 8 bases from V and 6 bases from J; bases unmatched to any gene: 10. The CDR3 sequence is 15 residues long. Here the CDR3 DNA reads TGTGCCAGCGGGACTAGCGGGATCGTCGGGGGCGAGCAGTACTTC. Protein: CASGTSGIVGGEQYF.

The CDR3 sequence: CASSMGRNQPQHF. For the CDR3, the DNA is TGTGCCAGTAGCATGGGGCGCAATCAGCCCCAGCATTTT. The chain is built from TRBV19 and TRBJ1-5; D possibly corresponds to TRBD1 (5 bases). This CDR3 region has 13 residues. Between the trimmed V and J ends, which lost 6 bases and 2 bases, there was a span of 8 bases. Germline CDR1 and CDR2: LNHDA and SQIVND (reference sequence). Filled out from reference TRBV19 and TRBJ1-5, the complete variable domain reads DGGITQSPKYLFRKEGQNVTLSCEQNLNHDAMYWYRQDPGQGLRLIYYSQIVNDFQKGDIAEGYSVSREKKESFPLTVTSAQKNPTAFYLCASSMGRNQPQHFGDGTRLSIL.

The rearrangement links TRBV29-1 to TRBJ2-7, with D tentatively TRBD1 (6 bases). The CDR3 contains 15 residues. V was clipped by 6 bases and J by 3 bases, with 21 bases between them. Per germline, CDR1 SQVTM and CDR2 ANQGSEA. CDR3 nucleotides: TGCAGCGTGACAGGAAAGGGATTCGCCCGCTACGAGCAGTACTTC. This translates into CSVTGKGFARYEQYF.

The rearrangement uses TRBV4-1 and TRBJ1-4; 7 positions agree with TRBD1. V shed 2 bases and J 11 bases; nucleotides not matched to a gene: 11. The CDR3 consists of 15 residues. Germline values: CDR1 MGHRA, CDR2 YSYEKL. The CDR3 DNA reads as TGCGCCAGCAGCCAATGGGACAGTTCGGAGGGGAAACTGTTTTTT. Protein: CASSQWDSSEGKLFF.

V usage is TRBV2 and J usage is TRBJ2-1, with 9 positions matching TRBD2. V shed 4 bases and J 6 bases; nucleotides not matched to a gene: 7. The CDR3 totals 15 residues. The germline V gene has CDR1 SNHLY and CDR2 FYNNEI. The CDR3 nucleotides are TGTGCCAGCAGTGGGGAGGCGGGGGGGTTCAATGAGCAGTTCTTC. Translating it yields CASSGEAGGFNEQFF.

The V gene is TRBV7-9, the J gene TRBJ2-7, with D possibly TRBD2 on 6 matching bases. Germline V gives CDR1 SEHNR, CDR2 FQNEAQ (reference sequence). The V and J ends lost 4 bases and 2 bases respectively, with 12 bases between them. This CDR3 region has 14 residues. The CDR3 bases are TGTGCCAGCAGCTCCGCGGGACTGGCCTACGAGCAGTACTTC. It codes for CASSSAGLAYEQYF.

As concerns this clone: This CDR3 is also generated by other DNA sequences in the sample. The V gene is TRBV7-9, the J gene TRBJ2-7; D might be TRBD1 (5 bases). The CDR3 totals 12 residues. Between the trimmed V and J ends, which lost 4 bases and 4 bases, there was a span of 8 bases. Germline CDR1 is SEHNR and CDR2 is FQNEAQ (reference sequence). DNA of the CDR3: TGTGCCAGCAGCTCTCAGGGATACGAGCAGTACTTC. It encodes CASSSQGYEQYF.

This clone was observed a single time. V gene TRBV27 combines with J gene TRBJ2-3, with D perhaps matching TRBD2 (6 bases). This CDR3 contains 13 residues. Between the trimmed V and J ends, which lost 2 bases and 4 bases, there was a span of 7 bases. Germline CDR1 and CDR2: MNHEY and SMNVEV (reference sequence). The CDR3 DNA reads TGTGCCAGCAGTTTAGGAGGGTCAGATACGCAGTATTTT. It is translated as CASSLGGSDTQYF.

The CDR3 here is CASRLAGGGETQYF. In nucleotides, the CDR3 is TGTGCCAGCAGACTAGCGGGAGGGGGAGAGACCCAGTACTTC. The chain couples TRBV28 to TRBJ2-5; 13 bases line up with TRBD2. This CDR3 is built from 14 residues. V gave up 6 bases and J gave up 4 bases; unmatched junction bases: 2. Germline V gives CDR1 MDHEN, CDR2 SYDVKM.

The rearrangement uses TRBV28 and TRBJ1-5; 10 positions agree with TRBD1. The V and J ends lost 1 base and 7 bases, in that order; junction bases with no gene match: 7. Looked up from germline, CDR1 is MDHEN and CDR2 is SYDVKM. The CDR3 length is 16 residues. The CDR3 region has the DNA TGTGCCAGCAGTTTATTGCGGACAGGGGGTGGACAGCCCCAGCATTTT. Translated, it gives CASSLLRTGGGQPQHF.